This T cell receptor (beta chain) came from a study of OX40 agonist ivuxolimab in advanced cancers. Background on the study: Patients got intravenous ivuxolimab at 0.01 to 10 mg/kg every 2 weeks.

Patients had blood sampled at baseline and again on cycle 4 day 1 and cycle 7 day 1. Germline lookup yields CDR1 MNHEY and CDR2 SVGAGI. The CDR3 totals 15 residues. Germline trimming cut 5 bases from V and 5 bases from J; bases unmatched to any gene: 10. Profiling relied on immunoSEQ multiplex PCR, and the TCRdb table lists in-frame clones only, not all of them. The table shows tens of thousands of clones, with about 83% occurring only once. The rearrangement uses TRBV6-5 and TRBJ2-7; 9 nucleotides line up with TRBD1. This receptor was obtained from an adult with an advanced solid tumor such as melanoma, head and neck, liver or kidney cancer. The material was CD4+ or CD8+ T cells sorted from blood, obtained in a trial of the OX40 agonist ivuxolimab. CDR3 region: CASSTPRTGDDEQYF. In nucleotides, the CDR3 is TGTGCCAGCAGTACCCCCCGGACAGGGGACGACGAGCAGTACTTC.